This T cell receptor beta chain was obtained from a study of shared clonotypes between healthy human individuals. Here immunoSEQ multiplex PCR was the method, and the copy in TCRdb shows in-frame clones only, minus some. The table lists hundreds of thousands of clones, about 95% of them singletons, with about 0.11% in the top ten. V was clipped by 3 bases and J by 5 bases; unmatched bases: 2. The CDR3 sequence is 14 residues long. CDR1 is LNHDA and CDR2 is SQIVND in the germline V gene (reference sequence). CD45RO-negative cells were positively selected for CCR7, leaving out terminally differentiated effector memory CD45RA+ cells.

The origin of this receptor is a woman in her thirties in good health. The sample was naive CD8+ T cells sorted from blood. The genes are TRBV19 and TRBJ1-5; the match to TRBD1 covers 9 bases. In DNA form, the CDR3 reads TGTGCCAGTAGTATCCGACAGGGGGATCAGCCCCAGCATTTT. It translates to CASSIRQGDQPQHF.